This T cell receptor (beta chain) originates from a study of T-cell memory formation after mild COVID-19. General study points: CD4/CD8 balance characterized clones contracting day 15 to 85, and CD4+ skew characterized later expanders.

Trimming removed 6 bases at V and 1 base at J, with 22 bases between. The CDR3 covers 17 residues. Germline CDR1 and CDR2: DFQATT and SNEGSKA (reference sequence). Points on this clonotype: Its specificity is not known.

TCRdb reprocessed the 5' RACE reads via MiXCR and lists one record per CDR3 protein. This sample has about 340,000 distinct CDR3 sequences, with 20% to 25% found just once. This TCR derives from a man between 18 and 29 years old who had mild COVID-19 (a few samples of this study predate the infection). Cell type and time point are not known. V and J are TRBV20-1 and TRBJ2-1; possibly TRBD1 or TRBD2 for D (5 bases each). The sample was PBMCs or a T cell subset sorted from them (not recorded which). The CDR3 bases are TGCAGTGCCCCCACCTATGGGGGATGGGTGTCCTACAATGAGCAGTTCTTC. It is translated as CSAPTYGGWVSYNEQFF.